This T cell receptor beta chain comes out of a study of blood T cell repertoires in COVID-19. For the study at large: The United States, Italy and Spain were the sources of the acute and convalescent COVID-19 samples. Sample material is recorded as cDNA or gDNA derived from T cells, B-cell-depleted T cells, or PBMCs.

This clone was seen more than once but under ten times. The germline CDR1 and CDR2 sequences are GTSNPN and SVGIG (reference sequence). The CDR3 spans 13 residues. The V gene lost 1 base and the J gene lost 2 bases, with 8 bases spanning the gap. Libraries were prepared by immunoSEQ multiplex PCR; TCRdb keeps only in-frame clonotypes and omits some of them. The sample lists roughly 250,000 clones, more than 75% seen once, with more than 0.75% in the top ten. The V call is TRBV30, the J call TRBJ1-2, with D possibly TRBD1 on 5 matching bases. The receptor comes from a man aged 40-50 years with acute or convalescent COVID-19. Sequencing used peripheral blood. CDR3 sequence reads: CAWSEDTNYGYTF. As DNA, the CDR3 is TGTGCCTGGAGTGAGGACACCAACTATGGCTACACCTTC.